Sequencing of this T cell receptor beta chain was carried out in a study of shared clonotypes between healthy human individuals. Study background: Each donor's CD8 memory used one plate, CD8 naive two, each CD4 subset three. Whole-study findings and limits: It was anticipated that sequencing depth would influence how many clonotypes donors shared.

From germline, CDR1 is KGHSH and CDR2 LQKENI. This CDR3 has 14 residues. Trimming took 3 bases from V and 2 from J, leaving 10 bases between them. In the authors' workflow: ImmunoSEQ junction-only sequences lacked quality scores, so their filtering differed. The method was immunoSEQ multiplex PCR; TCRdb's version includes in-frame clones alone and lacks a portion of them. V and J calls and clone size follow that table, whereas D and trimming were derived from the DNA. The sample consists of 2,100,000 or so clones, 90% to 96% of them appearing once. About this clone itself: Its antigen is not identified.

The rearrangement joins TRBV18 to TRBJ1-2, with D perhaps TRBD1 (5 bases). The TCR sequence derives from a man aged 18 to 29 in good health. The specimen sequenced was naive CD4+ T cells sorted from blood. Subset defined: CD45RA+ positively selected. The CDR3 bases are TGTGCCAGCTCACCGATACAGGAGAACTATGGCTACACCTTC. Translated, it gives CASSPIQENYGYTF.